These 7 T cell receptor beta chains share one sample of origin, sequenced in a study of PD-1 blockade in classical Hodgkin lymphoma. Time point noted: cycle 4 day 1 (C4D1), after five to seven weeks of nivolumab. Brentuximab vedotin exposure varied, and every patient relapsed after autologous stem cell transplantation. TCRdb keeps only in-frame clones here, not all; method: immunoSEQ multiplex PCR. This sample carries 80,000 to 95,000 clones, 83% of them seen once, and the ten largest clones take about 17%. This specimen was peripheral blood mononuclear cells (PBMCs), taken before the fourth cycle of nivolumab. The receptors shown here come from a human donor with classical Hodgkin lymphoma.

The sample holds one count of this clone. This chain links TRBV7-9 with TRBJ2-1; D ambiguous. V lost 5 bases to trimming and J lost 0 bases, with 14 bases between them. Germline V gene data show CDR1 as SEHNR and CDR2 as FQNEAQ (reference sequence). The CDR3 spans 16 residues. Here the CDR3 DNA reads TGTGCCAGCAGCCCCCTGGCCTTGAGCTCCTACAATGAGCAGTTCTTC. Translating it yields CASSPLALSSYNEQFF. Complete variable domain (other parts from reference TRBV7-9 and TRBJ2-1): DTGVSQNPRHKITKRGQNVTFRCDPISEHNRLYWYRQTLGQGPEFLTYFQNEAQLEKSRLLSDRFSAERPKGSFSTLEIQRTEQGDSAMYLCASSPLALSSYNEQFFGPGTRLTVL.

The rearrangement uses TRBV6-1 and TRBJ2-7, with D unclear. Trimming took 6 bases from V and 3 from J, leaving 3 bases between them. CDR1 and CDR2 from the germline V gene are MNHNS and SASEGT. This CDR3 spans 10 amino acids. CDR3 sequence: CASRNYEQYF. In DNA form, the CDR3 reads TGTGCCAGCAGGAACTACGAGCAGTACTTC.

This chain uses TRBV9 with TRBJ2-7; 9 bases are shared with TRBD2. The germline V gene has CDR1 SGDLS and CDR2 YYNGEE. The ends lost 0 bases at V and 4 bases at J; junction bases unmatched: 14. This CDR3 region has 18 residues. The CDR3 DNA sequence: TGTGCCAGCAGCGTAGGAGGTAGCGGGAGAATCACAGTTTACGAGCAGTACTTC. Translated: CASSVGGSGRITVYEQYF.

In its sample, this clone was seen once. The chain links TRBV5-5 to TRBJ2-7; D possibly corresponds to TRBD1 (5 bases). CDR1 is SGHKS, CDR2 YYEKEE, per germline (reference sequence). Trimming stripped 0 bases from V and 6 bases from J, with 7 bases between. The CDR3 length is 12 residues. The CDR3 DNA follows: TGTGCCAGCAGCTTGGACAGGCCCGAGCAGTACTTC. This encodes CASSLDRPEQYF.

The chain combines TRBV9 with TRBJ2-3, with a possible D match to TRBD1 (6 bases). In germline, CDR1 is SGDLS, CDR2 YYNGEE. The V gene lost 1 base and the J gene lost 0 bases, with 12 bases spanning the gap. The length of the CDR3 is 16 residues. Here the CDR3 DNA reads TGTGCCAGCAGCGTAAGCTTAGGACAGAGCACAGATACGCAGTATTTT. Its protein is CASSVSLGQSTDTQYF. The variable domain in full, completed from reference TRBV9 and TRBJ2-3, reads DSGVTQTPKHLITATGQRVTLRCSPRSGDLSVYWYQQSLDQGLQFLIQYYNGEERAKGNILERFSAQQFPDLHSELNLSSLELGDSALYFCASSVSLGQSTDTQYFGPGTRLTVL.

The rearrangement joins TRBV29-1 to TRBJ2-1; 9 positions agree with TRBD1. Germline CDR1 SQVTM, CDR2 ANQGSEA. The CDR3 contains 14 residues. V lost 7 bases and J lost 13; bases outside the gene matches: 17. The CDR3 coding sequence is TGCAGCGCTGCCGGGACAGGGAGAGGGTACCACCAGTTCTTC. Residues: CSAAGTGRGYHQFF.

Here the CDR3 DNA reads TGTGCCAGCAGCCACGGGACTAGCGGGAAGTATGAGCAGTTCTTC. It is translated as CASSHGTSGKYEQFF. The chain employs TRBV5-6 and TRBJ2-1; 13 bases are shared with TRBD2. V gave up 4 bases and J gave up 8 bases; unmatched junction bases: 6. In germline, CDR1 is SGHDT, CDR2 YYEEEE. This CDR3 is 15 amino acids long.